This is a list of T cell receptor beta chains from one sample in a study of cytomegalovirus exposure and HLA in healthy donors. Profiled with immunoSEQ multiplex PCR; TCRdb holds only in-frame clones, not every one. The table lists about 280,000 clones, approximately 87% of them singletons, with approximately 0.95% in the top ten. Input material: PBMCs. These receptors all stem from a woman aged 18-29 years in good health and CMV-seronegative. Each CDR3 is given with its conserved first and last residue. Each record gives: clone size, D gene, V gene, J gene, CDR3 protein, CDR3 DNA. A D gene is named only where the DNA matches it firmly. Rows may omit the clone size; those that give it use once, few, many or a size class.

NA	NA	TRBV2	TRBJ1-2	CASSPTGNYGYTF	TGTGCCAGCAGTCCCACAGGGAACTATGGCTACACCTTC
NA	NA	TRBV6-1	TRBJ1-2	CASGTGRVDYGYTF	TGTGCCAGCGGAACAGGGCGGGTAGACTATGGCTACACCTTC
NA	TRBD2	TRBV9	TRBJ2-2	CASSVSSGTIGGPGELFF	TGTGCCAGCAGCGTGTCTAGCGGGACCATTGGAGGTCCTGGGGAGCTGTTTTTT
NA	TRBD2	TRBV28	TRBJ2-5	CASSLEGGAGTGRETQYF	TGTGCCAGCAGTTTAGAGGGAGGGGCGGGAACCGGACGAGAGACCCAGTACTTC
NA	NA	TRBV29-1	TRBJ2-7	CSVEGSSYEQYF	TGCAGCGTTGAAGGGAGCTCCTACGAGCAGTACTTC
NA	NA	TRBV6-1	TRBJ1-2	CASSPGGAMGYTF	TGTGCCAGCAGCCCCGGGGGGGCGATGGGCTACACCTTC
NA	TRBD1	TRBV7-2	TRBJ2-7	CASSLGGRGPSGNYEQYF	TGTGCCAGCAGCTTAGGGGGCAGGGGGCCCTCCGGTAACTACGAGCAGTACTTC
NA	NA	TRBV27	TRBJ1-2	CASSLAGRGGYTF	TGTGCCAGCAGTTTGGCAGGGCGGGGTGGCTACACCTTC
once	TRBD1	TRBV6-1	TRBJ2-5	CASSETGTQETQYF	TGTGCCAGCAGTGAGACAGGGACCCAAGAGACCCAGTACTTC
NA	NA	TRBV7-3	TRBJ1-1	CASSLTGIGATNTEAFF	TGTGCCAGCAGCTTAACCGGTATAGGGGCAACGAACACTGAAGCTTTCTTT
NA	TRBD1	TRBV7-6	TRBJ2-1	CASSLEAGGSGGVPGSYNEQFF	TGTGCCAGCAGCTTAGAGGCGGGCGGGTCAGGGGGTGTCCCTGGCTCCTACAATGAGCAGTTCTTC
NA	NA	TRBV9	TRBJ1-5	CASSLTGSRPQHF	TGTGCCAGCAGCTTAACAGGGTCGAGGCCCCAGCATTTT
NA	NA	TRBV4-3	TRBJ2-2	CASSQVAGSNTGELFF	TGCGCCAGCAGCCAAGTCGCGGGATCGAACACCGGGGAGCTGTTTTTT
NA	NA	TRBV6-5	TRBJ2-7	CASSLRRGHEQYF	TGTGCCAGCAGTTTGCGCCGGGGTCACGAGCAGTACTTC
few	TRBD1	TRBV5-1	TRBJ1-2	CASSSGQGYGYTF	TGCGCCAGCAGCTCGGGACAGGGGTATGGCTACACCTTC
NA	NA	TRBV18	TRBJ1-1	CASSPVLWRTNTEAFF	TGTGCCAGCTCACCCGTCCTTTGGAGGACGAACACTGAAGCTTTCTTT
NA	NA	TRBV4-3	TRBJ2-4	CASSQDWTEGGGTKNIQYF	TGCGCCAGCAGCCAAGATTGGACAGAAGGTGGTGGAACCAAAAACATTCAGTACTTC
NA	TRBD2	TRBV27	TRBJ2-3	CASNGGRGPTDTQYF	TGTGCCAGCAACGGCGGGAGGGGGCCCACAGATACGCAGTATTTT
NA	NA	TRBV2	TRBJ2-1	CASSEATNLALSYNEQFF	TGTGCCAGCAGTGAAGCCACAAATCTAGCGTTGTCCTACAATGAGCAGTTCTTC
NA	TRBD2	TRBV5-4	TRBJ2-7	CASSWGREGTIYEQYF	TGTGCCAGCAGCTGGGGACGGGAGGGAACAATTTACGAGCAGTACTTC
NA	TRBD1	TRBV6-5	TRBJ1-4	CASSYVPGTAEKLFF	TGTGCCAGCAGTTACGTCCCCGGGACAGCGGAAAAACTGTTTTTT
NA	NA	TRBV4-3	TRBJ2-1	CASSQEWHNNEQFF	TGCGCCAGCAGCCAAGAGTGGCACAACAATGAGCAGTTCTTC
NA	NA	TRBV14	TRBJ1-6	CASSQDPYGLHDSPLHF	TGTGCCAGCAGCCAAGATCCGTACGGGTTACACGATTCACCCCTCCACTTT
NA	NA	TRBV15	TRBJ2-7	CATSSGSLSYEQYF	TGTGCCACCAGCAGCGGGAGCCTCTCCTACGAGCAGTACTTC
NA	TRBD1	TRBV5-4	TRBJ2-7	CASSLKSGDRAYEQYF	TGTGCCAGCAGCCTAAAATCCGGGGACAGGGCCTACGAGCAGTACTTC
NA	NA	TRBV4-2	TRBJ1-1	CASSQDWPGGKAFF	TGTGCCAGCAGCCAAGATTGGCCGGGGGGCAAAGCTTTCTTT
NA	NA	TRBV19	TRBJ2-7	CASSMPSRPYEQYF	TGTGCCAGTAGTATGCCTAGCAGACCCTACGAGCAGTACTTC
NA	TRBD1	TRBV6-6	TRBJ2-7	CASRQTSTGGRYEQYF	TGTGCCAGCAGACAAACCTCGACAGGGGGTCGGTACGAGCAGTACTTC
NA	TRBD1	TRBV19	TRBJ2-7	CASRPGQGATYEQYF	TGTGCCAGTAGACCGGGACAGGGGGCCACCTACGAGCAGTACTTC
NA	NA	TRBV6-5	TRBJ2-1	CASSYSIPPVYNEQFF	TGTGCCAGCAGTTACTCAATCCCCCCGGTCTACAATGAGCAGTTCTTC
few	NA	TRBV6-1	TRBJ2-6	CASSRSSSGANVLTF	TGTGCCAGCAGCCGTTCCAGCTCTGGGGCCAACGTCCTGACTTTC
NA	TRBD1	TRBV7-2	TRBJ2-7	CASSVSGTESYEQYF	TGTGCCAGCAGCGTTTCCGGGACAGAATCCTACGAGCAGTACTTC
NA	NA	TRBV6-5	TRBJ1-1	CASSYGYGQVNTEAFF	TGTGCCAGCAGTTATGGGTATGGACAAGTGAACACTGAAGCTTTCTTT
NA	NA	TRBV11-2	TRBJ2-7	CASSLEFSGYEQYF	TGTGCCAGCAGCTTAGAGTTTTCGGGCTACGAGCAGTACTTC
NA	NA	TRBV5-1	TRBJ1-2	CASSRSAVANYGYTF	TGCGCCAGCAGCAGGTCGGCGGTAGCTAACTATGGCTACACCTTC
NA	NA	TRBV6-5	TRBJ1-1	CASTPQQRNTEAFF	TGTGCCAGCACCCCACAACAGAGGAACACTGAAGCTTTCTTT
NA	TRBD2	TRBV4-3	TRBJ2-1	CASSQLVASGTTYNEQFF	TGCGCCAGCAGCCAACTGGTGGCTAGCGGGACGACCTACAATGAGCAGTTCTTC
NA	NA	TRBV28	TRBJ2-7	CASSYFHRDYEQYF	TGTGCCAGCAGTTATTTTCACAGGGACTACGAGCAGTACTTC
NA	TRBD2	TRBV5-6	TRBJ2-1	CASSLGGRGWDEQFF	TGTGCCAGCAGCTTGGGCGGGAGGGGATGGGATGAGCAGTTCTTC
few	NA	TRBV30	TRBJ1-5	CAWSRGPGGEPQHF	TGTGCCTGGAGTCGGGGGCCGGGGGGGGAGCCCCAGCATTTT
NA	NA	TRBV29-1	TRBJ2-7	CSVAGQTYEQYF	TGCAGCGTTGCTGGACAGACTTACGAGCAGTACTTC
NA	NA	TRBV28	TRBJ1-5	CASPGLCNYNQPQHF	TGTGCCAGCCCGGGACTCTGTAACTACAATCAGCCCCAGCATTTT
NA	NA	TRBV6-1	TRBJ1-3	CASSELNSGNTIYF	TGTGCCAGCAGTGAGTTAAACTCTGGAAACACCATATATTTT